Listed here is a single TCR beta chain. Antigen unknown. These data are taken from a study of identical twins. Study findings and constraints: Models predicted less out-of-frame TCR alpha sharing in monozygotic twins than was found. Weaker excess twin sharing was seen among beta out-of-frame sequences.

With 2 bases removed from V and 0 bases from J, the gap between germline ends came to 11 bases. Germline V gene lookup returns CDR1 KGHSH and CDR2 LQKENI. The CDR3 runs to 16 residues. The cDNA had a unique molecular identifier and a template-switch universal primer site. MiXCR was run by TCRdb on the 5' RACE reads, yielding one entry per CDR3 protein. The sample carries some 600,000 distinct CDR3 sequences, 7% to 7.5% recorded once. Healthy Caucasians made up all donors. This sample also appeared in a second study, on yellow fever vaccine responses in identical twins.

The chain has TRBV18 and TRBJ2-1, with D uncertain. The TCR comes from a woman younger than 35 in good health. Specimen: PBMCs. As DNA, the CDR3 is TGTGCCAGCTCACCAACCGGGCTCCGCTCCTACAATGAGCAGTTCTTC. Its protein product is CASSPTGLRSYNEQFF.